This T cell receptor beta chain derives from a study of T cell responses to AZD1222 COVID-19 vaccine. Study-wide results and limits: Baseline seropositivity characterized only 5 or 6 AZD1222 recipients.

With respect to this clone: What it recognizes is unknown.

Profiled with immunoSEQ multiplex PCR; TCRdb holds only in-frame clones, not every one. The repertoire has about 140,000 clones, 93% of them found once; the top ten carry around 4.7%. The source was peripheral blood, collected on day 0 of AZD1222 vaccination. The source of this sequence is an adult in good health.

CDR3 in amino acids: CASSLNAPKGTEAFF. The CDR3 DNA is TGCGCCAGCAGCTTAAACGCCCCGAAGGGCACTGAAGCTTTCTTT. The chain couples TRBV5-1 to TRBJ1-1; D unclear. The CDR3 is 15 amino acids. Germline CDR1 and CDR2: SGHRS and YFSETQ. The ends were cut back, 2 bases at V and 4 bases at J, with 15 bases in the middle.